Below are 24 T cell receptor beta chains sequenced from a single sample in a study of T cells in Graves' hyperthyroidism and ophthalmopathy. The CDR3 regions of TCR beta were amplified from RNA transcripts. Researchers ran a first-round RT-PCR on the TCR CDR3 using the HTBI primer set. TCRdb re-analysed the multiplex PCR reads in MiXCR, keeping a single row per CDR3 protein. The repertoire consists of 450,000 to 550,000 distinct CDR3 sequences, with around a quarter occurring once and the leading ten covering roughly 10%. Material for sequencing was blood. The receptors were gathered from a woman in her twenties or thirties with Graves' ophthalmopathy.

This clonotype showed up many times. The V and J genes are TRBV11-2 and TRBJ1-1; the match to TRBD1 covers 7 bases. Germline values: CDR1 SGHAT, CDR2 FQNNGV. CDR3 size: 16 residues. Unmatched junction bases numbered 4, after V lost 0 bases and J lost 0 bases. DNA for the CDR3: TGTGCCAGCAGCTTAGAGGGACAGCTCATGAACACTGAAGCTTTCTTT. Amino acid sequence: CASSLEGQLMNTEAFF.

This clonotype has at least ten counts. The rearrangement links TRBV18 to TRBJ1-5; D possibly corresponds to TRBD1 (6 bases). From germline, CDR1 is KGHSH and CDR2 LQKENI. V gave up 3 bases and J gave up 0 bases, with 12 bases separating them. The CDR3 extends over 16 amino acids. CDR3 nucleotide sequence: TGTGCCAGCTCACCCCAAGGGGGGCTTAGCAATCAGCCCCAGCATTTT. It specifies CASSPQGGLSNQPQHF.

A few counts support this clonotype. The chain links TRBV12-5 to TRBJ1-5; D uncertain. Trimming took off 6 bases at V and 10 bases at J, with 10 bases between the two ends. Germline V gene sequence: CDR1 LGHNT, CDR2 FRNRAP. CDR3 length: 11 amino acids. CDR3 residues: CASGADGPQHF. The CDR3 DNA reads TGTGCTAGTGGCGCAGACGGTCCCCAGCATTTT.

This clonotype was counted ten times or more. This chain joins TRBV27 and TRBJ2-1, with unresolved D. From germline, CDR1 is MNHEY and CDR2 SMNVEV (reference sequence). The CDR3 totals 12 residues. Trimming cost V 3 bases and J 9 bases, with 9 bases left between them. CDR3 sequence reads: CASSFAPPEQFF. The CDR3 bases are TGTGCCAGCAGTTTTGCCCCACCTGAGCAGTTCTTC.

This chain uses TRBV6-1 with TRBJ2-7; D not resolved. Trimming left V 2 bases short and J 6 bases short, with 8 bases between. CDR1 and CDR2 from the germline V gene are MNHNS and SASEGT. The CDR3 is 12 amino acids. The CDR3, as DNA: TGTGCCAGCAGTGAACCCACAACCGAGCAGTACTTC. Translating it yields CASSEPTTEQYF.

This clonotype appeared many times. The V call is TRBV30, the J call TRBJ2-2, with D tentatively TRBD1 (6 bases). In germline, CDR1 is GTSNPN, CDR2 SVGIG (reference sequence). The CDR3 contains 16 residues. Trimming removed 3 bases from V and 4 bases from J, with 18 bases in between. The CDR3 sequence: CAWRPGALRSTGELFF. DNA for the CDR3: TGTGCCTGGAGACCAGGGGCGTTAAGGAGCACCGGGGAGCTGTTTTTT.

V gene TRBV6-5 combines with J gene TRBJ1-2; unclear D gene. Germline CDR1 is MNHEY and CDR2 is SVGAGI. This CDR3 comprises 15 residues. The V end was cut by 0 bases, the J end by 4 bases, with 12 bases between. Written as DNA, the CDR3 is TGTGCCAGCAGTTACTCGTCCCGGGCAGCCTATGGCTACACCTTC. Translated, it gives CASSYSSRAAYGYTF.

There are many counts of this clonotype. The V call is TRBV30, the J call TRBJ1-3; a weak D match, TRBD1 (5 bases). The germline CDR1 and CDR2 sequences are GTSNPN and SVGIG (reference sequence). Deletions cut 0 bases from V and 2 bases from J, with 11 bases between. The CDR3 is 15 residues long. The CDR3, as DNA: TGTGCCTGGAGTGTTCACAAGGGACCTGGAAACACCATATATTTT. This codes for CAWSVHKGPGNTIYF.

This clonotype was found many times. The chain employs TRBV12-3 or TRBV12-4 and TRBJ1-5, with 9 nucleotides matching TRBD1. The ends lost 5 bases at V and 6 bases at J; junction bases unmatched: 11. The CDR3 covers 16 residues. Here the CDR3 reads CASSTRRTGEVQPQHF. In DNA, the CDR3 is TGTGCCAGCAGTACTCGAAGGACAGGGGAGGTTCAGCCCCAGCATTTT.

This clonotype has at least ten counts. This chain connects TRBV29-1 to TRBJ1-1; 8 bases are a match to TRBD1. V trimming: 4 bases; J trimming: 2 bases; junction bases outside the gene matches: 6. CDR3 size: 14 residues. CDR1 is SQVTM and CDR2 is ANQGSEA in the germline V gene. The CDR3 region is CSVARGTGNTEAFF. In DNA, the CDR3 is TGCAGCGTTGCTCGTGGGACAGGCAACACTGAAGCTTTCTTT.

The table lists this clonotype with a few counts. A read error may produce the germline difference seen at one junction end. This chain links TRBV4-1 with TRBJ2-5; no definite D call. The CDR3 consists of 13 residues. Germline V gene sequence: CDR1 MGHRA, CDR2 YSYEKL. The CDR3 nucleotides are TGCGCCAGCAGCCAAGACAGCGAAGAGACCAAGTACTTC. This gives the protein CASSQDSEETKYF.

This sequence joins TRBV6-1 and TRBJ1-2, with a tentative D call TRBD1 (6 bases). The CDR3 spans 15 residues. V was trimmed by 7 bases and J by 4 bases, leaving 19 bases between them. Per the germline V gene, CDR1 is MNHNS and CDR2 is SASEGT. For the CDR3, the DNA is TGTGCCAGCACCGACGGGGGGGCTGATTTCTATGGCTACACCTTC. Amino acids: CASTDGGADFYGYTF.

V and J are TRBV30 and TRBJ1-1, with D perhaps matching TRBD1 (5 bases). This CDR3 region has 11 residues. V was trimmed by 8 bases and J by 5 bases, leaving 12 bases between them. The V gene's germline CDR1 is GTSNPN and CDR2 SVGIG (reference sequence). This CDR3 reads CAQSRETEAFF. CDR3 nucleotides: TGTGCCCAAAGCAGGGAAACTGAAGCTTTCTTT.

The table lists this clonotype with a few counts. The chain combines TRBV20-1 with TRBJ1-1, with 9 bases that match TRBD1. This CDR3 has 13 amino acids. J lost 5 bases, V lost 4 bases, and 5 bases had no gene match. The V gene's germline CDR1 is DFQATT and CDR2 SNEGSKA (reference sequence). CDR3 protein: CSAKQGAGTEAFF. The CDR3 DNA reads as TGCAGTGCTAAACAGGGGGCGGGAACTGAAGCTTTCTTT.

This clonotype was counted many times. A junction end diverges from the germline sequence, so it may reflect a read error. This chain uses TRBV2 with TRBJ2-1, with TRBD2 matching over 13 bases. CDR3 length equals 15 residues. Germline V CDR1 and CDR2: SNHLY, FYNNEI. CDR3 amino acids: CASREGLAGVDEQFF. The CDR3 DNA sequence: TGTGCCAGCAGGGAAGGACTAGCGGGGGTGGATGAGCAGTTCTTC.

There are a few counts of this clonotype. The chain is built from TRBV20-1 and TRBJ2-7; D is unclear. The CDR3 extends over 15 amino acids. V was trimmed by 3 bases and J by 3 bases, leaving 18 bases between them. Germline values: CDR1 DFQATT, CDR2 SNEGSKA (reference sequence). CDR3 protein: CSARELQRSIYEQYF. DNA for the CDR3: TGCAGTGCTAGGGAGCTGCAAAGGTCAATCTACGAGCAGTACTTC.

This chain joins TRBV14 and TRBJ1-2; D is undetermined. V dropped 4 bases and J dropped 3 bases, with 9 bases sitting between them. CDR1 is SGHDN and CDR2 is FVKESK in the germline V gene. CDR3 length: 13 residues. The DNA of the CDR3 is TGTGCCAGCAGCCCCGGGCCTTACTATGGCTACACCTTC. Translating it yields CASSPGPYYGYTF. The full variable domain, in which reference TRBV14 and TRBJ1-2 provide the parts outside the CDR3, is EAGVTQFPSHSVIEKGQTVTLRCDPISGHDNLYWYRRVMGKEIKFLLHFVKESKQDESGMPNNRFLAERTGGTYSTLKVQPAELEDSGVYFCASSPGPYYGYTFGSGTRLTVV.

This clonotype has ten or more counts. The chain uses TRBV19 and TRBJ2-5, with TRBD1 matching 8 bases. The CDR3 length is 14 residues. V lost 10 bases and J lost 0; bases outside the gene matches: 7. Germline V CDR1 and CDR2: LNHDA, SQIVND (reference sequence). This CDR3 reads CATPDREYQETQYF. CDR3 DNA: TGTGCCACCCCGGACAGGGAGTACCAAGAGACCCAGTACTTC.

The CDR3: CAISDMNTIYF. The DNA of the CDR3 is TGTGCCATCAGCGACATGAACACCATATATTTT. This chain uses TRBV10-3 with TRBJ1-3; D is unresolved. V lost 6 bases to trimming and J lost 7 bases, with 7 bases between them. This CDR3 has 11 residues. Looked up from germline, CDR1 is ENHRY and CDR2 is SYGVKD.

Regarding this clonotype: A read error is likely, as this CDR3 ends without the conserved phenylalanine or tryptophan. The chain carries TRBV6-1 and TRBJ1-5; the match to TRBD1 covers 9 bases. Germline V gene data show CDR1 as MNHNS and CDR2 as SASEGT. CDR3 length: 16 residues. Unmatched junction bases numbered 11, after V lost 4 bases and J lost 7 bases. The CDR3 here is CASSGTFRQGGQPQHV. CDR3 DNA sequence: TGTGCCAGCAGTGGGACGTTCAGACAGGGGGGCCAGCCCCAGCATGTT.

The chain links TRBV12-3 or TRBV12-4 to TRBJ1-1; 9 positions agree with TRBD1. J gave up 10 bases and V 5 bases, and 5 bases lay outside the gene matches. CDR3 length equals 12 residues. In nucleotides, the CDR3 is TGTGCCAGCAGTCAAAGGACAGGGGCAGCTTTCTTT. Translating gives CASSQRTGAAFF.

This clonotype has ten or more counts. V is TRBV20-1 and J is TRBJ1-5; D ambiguous. The CDR3 sequence is 12 residues long. V was trimmed by 5 bases and J by 4 bases, leaving 9 bases between them. Germline values: CDR1 DFQATT, CDR2 SNEGSKA (reference sequence). As DNA, the CDR3 is TGCAGTGCTTCCCACACGAATCAGCCCCAGCATTTT. The encoded protein is CSASHTNQPQHF.

This clonotype was seen at least ten times. The rearrangement uses TRBV29-1 and TRBJ1-1, with D possibly being TRBD1 (5 bases). V was shortened by 7 bases and J by 6 bases, with 15 bases between the two germline ends. The germline V gene has CDR1 SQVTM and CDR2 ANQGSEA. This CDR3 has 12 amino acids. CDR3 protein: CSAQTDTAEAFF. DNA for the CDR3: TGCAGCGCTCAAACGGACACAGCTGAAGCTTTCTTT.

This clonotype was picked up many times. The chain is built from TRBV6-2 or TRBV6-3 and TRBJ1-5; D gene uncertain. Germline assignment: CDR1 MNHEY and CDR2 SVGEGT. V was clipped by 6 bases and J by 2 bases, with 14 bases between them. This CDR3 has 15 amino acids. The CDR3 DNA is TGTGCCAGCAGACGGGCAATAGCGGGCAATCAGCCCCAGCATTTT. This encodes CASRRAIAGNQPQHF.